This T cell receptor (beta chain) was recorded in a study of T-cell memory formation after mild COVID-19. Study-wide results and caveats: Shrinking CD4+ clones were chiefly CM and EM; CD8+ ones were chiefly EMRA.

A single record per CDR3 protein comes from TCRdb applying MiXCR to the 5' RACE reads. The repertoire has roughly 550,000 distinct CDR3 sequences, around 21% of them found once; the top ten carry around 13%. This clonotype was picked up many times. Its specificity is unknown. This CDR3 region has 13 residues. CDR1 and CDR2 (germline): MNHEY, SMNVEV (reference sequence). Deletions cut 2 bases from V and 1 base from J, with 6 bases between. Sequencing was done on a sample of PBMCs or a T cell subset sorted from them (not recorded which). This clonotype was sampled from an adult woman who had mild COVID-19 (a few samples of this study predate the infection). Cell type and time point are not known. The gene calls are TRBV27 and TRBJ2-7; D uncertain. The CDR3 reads CASSLGWSYEQYF. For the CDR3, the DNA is TGTGCCAGCAGTTTAGGCTGGTCCTACGAGCAGTACTTC.